These T cell receptor beta chains were read from a single sample in a study of OX40 agonist ivuxolimab in advanced cancers. Sequenced by immunoSEQ multiplex PCR; TCRdb stores in-frame clones only, minus some. This sample has about 83,000 clones; about 88% occur once, and the top ten carry approximately 7%. This material consisted of CD4+ or CD8+ T cells sorted from blood, taken in a trial of the OX40 agonist ivuxolimab. The receptors stem from an adult with an advanced solid tumor such as melanoma, head and neck, liver or kidney cancer. Both conserved end residues are part of each CDR3. D genes are given only for firm matches. The size of a clone is reported for some rows only, either as once, few or many, or as a class for expanded clones.

J	size	D	V	DNA	CDR3
TRBJ2-7	.	TRBD1	TRBV18	TGTGCCAGCTCACTGGTACAGGGGCCCTACGAGCAGTACTTC	CASSLVQGPYEQYF
TRBJ2-7	few	.	TRBV6-5	TGTGCCAGCAGCCCAGGCGCCTACGAGCAGTACTTC	CASSPGAYEQYF
TRBJ1-3	.	.	TRBV5-1	TGCGCCAGCAGCTTGGGGTCTGGAAACACCATATATTTT	CASSLGSGNTIYF
TRBJ1-6	.	TRBD1	TRBV27	TGTGCCAGCAGTTACAGGGGGTATAATTCACCCCTCCACTTT	CASSYRGYNSPLHF
TRBJ2-1	.	TRBD2	TRBV5-1	TGCGCCAGCAGCTTTATAGCGGGGGGTGGCCACAATGAGCAGTTCTTC	CASSFIAGGGHNEQFF
TRBJ2-3	.	.	TRBV9	TGTGCCAGCAGCGTAGGGACGGCTAGCACAGATACGCAGTATTTT	CASSVGTASTDTQYF
TRBJ2-1	once	.	TRBV21-1	TGTGCCGCGGGGGAGCAGTTCTTC	CAAGEQFF
TRBJ1-5	.	TRBD1	TRBV9	TGTGCCAGCAGCCCCGCGGGACAGGGCAATCAGCCCCAGCATTTT	CASSPAGQGNQPQHF
TRBJ1-1	.	.	TRBV18	TGTGCCAGCTCACCACTAGGGCACCCTAACACTGAAGCTTTCTTT	CASSPLGHPNTEAFF
TRBJ1-5	.	TRBD1	TRBV9	TGTGCCAGGGCCGACAGGGGTGATCAGCCCCAGCATTTT	CARADRGDQPQHF
TRBJ1-3	.	.	TRBV18	TGTGCCAGCTCACCACCGGGTCCTGCCGCCATATATTTT	CASSPPGPAAIYF
TRBJ2-7	.	TRBD2	TRBV9	TGTGCCAGCAGCACTGGGACTAGCGGGAGTTCGGAGCAGTACTTC	CASSTGTSGSSEQYF
TRBJ2-5	.	TRBD2	TRBV11-3	TGTGCCAGCAGCCGAACACCTGTGCGGCGGGGGGAGACCCAGTACTTC	CASSRTPVRRGETQYF
TRBJ1-2	.	.	TRBV4-3	TGCGCCAGCAGCCAAGATCTCCTCTTTACCGGAGTAGGGGATGGCTACACCTTC	CASSQDLLFTGVGDGYTF
TRBJ2-1	once	.	TRBV11-2	TGTGCCAGCAGCTTAGATCCGGACCGGGGTAATGAGCAGTTCTTC	CASSLDPDRGNEQFF
TRBJ1-5	.	.	TRBV30	TGTGCCTGGAGTGTAGTAGGGGGCAATCAGCCCCAGCATTTT	CAWSVVGGNQPQHF
TRBJ1-4	.	.	TRBV18	TGTGCCAGCTCACCACTTGTCACAACTAATGAAAAACTGTTTTTT	CASSPLVTTNEKLFF
TRBJ2-1	.	.	TRBV4-2	TGTGCCAGCAGCCAAGCTCGGGGTGCGGCGGATGAGCAGTTCTTC	CASSQARGAADEQFF
TRBJ2-5	.	TRBD1	TRBV5-4	TGTGCCAGCAGCCACAAGGGACAGGGTGAGACCCAGTACTTC	CASSHKGQGETQYF
TRBJ2-6	few	TRBD1	TRBV7-6	TGTGCCAGCAGCCTTACAGGGGGCTCTGGGGCCAACGTCCTGACTTTC	CASSLTGGSGANVLTF
TRBJ1-1	once	TRBD1	TRBV7-9	TGTGCCAGCAGCTTCCCCGGGACAGGAATTACTGAAGCTTTCTTT	CASSFPGTGITEAFF
TRBJ1-5	.	.	TRBV30	TGTGCCTGGAGTGCCGGACCGTCTGATCAGCCCCAGCATTTT	CAWSAGPSDQPQHF
TRBJ2-2	.	.	TRBV4-3	TGCGCCAGCAGCCAAGACCCGGGCGGAGCAAGGAGAGGCGGGGAGCTGTTTTTT	CASSQDPGGARRGGELFF
TRBJ2-1	.	TRBD2	TRBV7-6	TGTGCCAGCAGTCCCTCCGGGACTAGCGGACTCAATGAGCAGTTCTTC	CASSPSGTSGLNEQFF
TRBJ2-3	.	TRBD2	TRBV13	TGTGCCAGCAGCCCGCGACTAGCGGGAGAGGGTTATACGCAGTATTTT	CASSPRLAGEGYTQYF
TRBJ2-7	.	TRBD2	TRBV27	TGTGCCAGCAGTTCCCCCGGGGGGTACGAGCAGTACTTC	CASSSPGGYEQYF